Listed here is a single T cell receptor beta chain. Its antigen is still unknown. Because it lacks the conserved phenylalanine or tryptophan at the end, this CDR3 is likely a read error. This sample is drawn from a study of tumor-infiltrating lymphocytes in primary liver carcinoma. Turning to the study itself: The neoplasms were of stage T1-T3 N0M0, with dimensions of roughly 4.2 to 10 cm across.

Constant-region priming of around 500 ng total RNA yielded TCR beta cDNA. Libraries covering TCR beta were generated through three nested multiplex PCR rounds (using a slightly modified ARM-PCR). TCRdb reprocessed the multiplex PCR reads with MiXCR, giving one entry per CDR3 protein. The sample includes fewer than 150,000 distinct CDR3 sequences, 65% seen only once; the top ten take around 8.5%. Co-extraction of RNA and DNA was performed on 20-30 mg of unsorted bulk tissue. Findings and caveats of the study: Tumors and blood were compared for top-250-clone fraction, and tumors had the significantly higher value (p = 0.039). Only about 7.5-24% of top clones spanned all five tumor regions.

Material: liver tumor tissue from sampling region 1. Stated subset: tumor region T1, superior pole. This TCR was recovered from a woman aged 55 to 70 with primary liver carcinoma and hepatitis B virus infection.

CDR3 in amino acids: CASSLHGIKNTEAFS. The CDR3, as DNA: TGTGCCAGCAGCTTACACGGCATCAAGAATACTGAAGCTTTCTCT. The rearrangement joins TRBV11-2 to TRBJ1-1; no clear D. This CDR3 is 15 amino acids long. Germline CDR1 and CDR2: SGHAT and FQNNGV. Trimming left V 2 bases short and J 5 bases short, with 15 bases between.